The clone carrying this T cell receptor (beta chain) was detected only a few times. The antigen remains undetermined. This CDR3 is built from 15 residues. Germline V gene sequence: CDR1 MDHEN, CDR2 SYDVKM. Losses at the gene ends were 3 bases for V and 3 bases for J; bases not matched to a gene: 6. The data were obtained in a study of CD8 T cells in ankylosing spondylitis. TCRdb passed the 5' RACE reads through MiXCR, listing each CDR3 protein once. The sample carries over 110,000 distinct CDR3 sequences, roughly 8% recorded once. General study findings and limits: Clones tied to disease were said to be significantly enriched in matched ankylosing spondylitis synovial fluid. A TCR beta motif of several highly homologous variants appeared characteristic of ankylosing spondylitis blood.

The sequenced sample consisted of synovial fluid, either unsorted or a sorted T cell fraction (not recorded which). The sequence came from a male donor with ankylosing spondylitis. The chain combines TRBV28 with TRBJ2-3; 7 bases align to TRBD1. The CDR3 loop is CASSFRGRRTDTQYF. CDR3 sequence (DNA): TGTGCCAGCAGTTTTAGGGGGCGTAGGACAGATACGCAGTATTTT.